This T cell receptor (beta chain) came from a study of blood T cell repertoires in COVID-19. The wider study: Acute and convalescent COVID-19 samples came from the United States, Italy and Spain.

Source study methods: It was from reference gene primer amplification that nucleated cell counts were estimated. The assay was immunoSEQ multiplex PCR, and TCRdb's table has in-frame clones only and misses some. V, J and clone size reflect that table, while D and trimming were determined from the DNA. The data show 40,000 to 50,000 clones, 70% to 90% seen once. The CDR3 runs 13 residues. CDR1 is SGHRS, CDR2 YFSETQ, per germline. The V and J ends lost 4 bases and 5 bases, in that order; junction bases with no gene match: 5. Sequenced: peripheral blood. The sequence came from a woman older than 75 with acute or convalescent COVID-19. The chain combines TRBV5-1 with TRBJ1-1; 7 bases are a match to TRBD1. The CDR3 nucleotides read TGCGCCAGCAGCAGGGAGACAGGGACTGAAGCTTTCTTT. Protein product: CASSRETGTEAFF.